This TCR beta chain derives from a study of fetal regulatory T cell absence and autoimmunity. This clone was seen only a few times. Its specificity is unknown. Sequencing was at survey level. Assay used: immunoSEQ multiplex PCR; TCRdb lists only in-frame clones, some missing. Of more than 85,000 clones in the sample, roughly 70% were seen once. General study results and limits: Compared with cord blood, pancreas showed oligoclonal TCR enrichment, some clones over 85-fold.

The V and J ends lost 4 bases and 2 bases respectively, with 16 bases between them. The length of the CDR3 is 15 residues. CDR1 SGHKS and CDR2 YYEKEE come from the germline V gene (reference sequence). Sample: pancreas tissue. The TCR comes from a male donor with IPEX syndrome. The rearrangement links TRBV5-5 to TRBJ2-7; perhaps TRBD1 as D (5 bases). The CDR3 sequence: CASSPAGIGAYEQYF. The CDR3 coding sequence is TGTGCCAGCAGCCCGGCAGGGATAGGGGCCTACGAGCAGTACTTC.